The rows below give T cell receptor beta chains drawn from one sample of a study of T cells in Graves' hyperthyroidism and ophthalmopathy. TCRdb reprocessed the multiplex PCR reads via MiXCR and lists one record per CDR3 protein. The profile shows more than 350,000 distinct CDR3 sequences, about 16% of them singletons. Material: blood. Receptors were obtained from a woman aged 60 to 75 with Graves' ophthalmopathy. CDR3s include the opening cysteine and the closing phenylalanine or tryptophan. A D gene is named only where the DNA matches it firmly. Only some rows state a clone size, as once, few, many or a class for expanded clones.

v_gene,abundance,d_gene,len,j_gene,CDR3nt,CDR3aa
TRBV10-1,NA,TRBD2,17,TRBJ2-3,TGCGCCAGCAACCGACTAGCGGGAGGTTACTCCCTCGATACGCAGTATTTT,CASNRLAGGYSLDTQYF
TRBV12-3/TRBV12-4,many,TRBD2,15,TRBJ2-1,TGTGCCAGCAGTTTGACTAGCGGGAGGGGAATTGAGCAGTTCTTC,CASSLTSGRGIEQFF
TRBV30,many,NA,16,TRBJ2-7,TGTGCCTGGAGTGTACAACGATTTGCGGAGGGCTACGAGCAGTACTTC,CAWSVQRFAEGYEQYF
TRBV11-2,many,TRBD1,16,TRBJ2-7,TGTGCCAGCAGCTTAGTTACAGGGGGCGTAGGGTACGAGCAGTACTTC,CASSLVTGGVGYEQYF
TRBV10-3,few,TRBD1,13,TRBJ2-7,TGTGCCATCAGAGGGGACAGGGGGAACGAGCAGTACTTC,CAIRGDRGNEQYF
TRBV28,many,NA,14,TRBJ2-3,TGTGCCAGCAGTTCAGGACATAGCACAGATACGCAGTATTTT,CASSSGHSTDTQYF
TRBV27,NA,NA,13,TRBJ2-5,TGTGCCAGCAGTACCCGAGCAGGGGAGACCCAGTACTTC,CASSTRAGETQYF
TRBV7-2,NA,TRBD1,14,TRBJ2-1,TGTGCCAGCAGCTTCGGACAGGGGGTCAATGAGCAGTTCTTC,CASSFGQGVNEQFF
TRBV12-3/TRBV12-4,NA,NA,14,TRBJ1-4,TGTGCCAGCAGAACCAGGGGTCTTCGGGAAAAACTGTTTTTT,CASRTRGLREKLFF
TRBV27,many,NA,13,TRBJ2-1,TGTGCCAGCAGTTTAAGTCAGTACAATGAGCAGTTCTTC,CASSLSQYNEQFF
TRBV19,many,TRBD2,16,TRBJ2-2,TGTGCCAGTAGCCCAACTAGCGGGTTCCGCACCGGGGAGCTGTTTTTT,CASSPTSGFRTGELFF
TRBV9,NA,TRBD2,15,TRBJ2-3,TGTGCCAGCAGCGTAGGACTAGCGGAGATTGATACGCAGTATTTT,CASSVGLAEIDTQYF
TRBV6-1,few,NA,15,TRBJ1-4,TGTGCCAGCAGTGAAAAGACAGCTTGGGGTGAAAAACTGTTTTTT,CASSEKTAWGEKLFF
TRBV12-3/TRBV12-4,many,TRBD2,15,TRBJ2-5,TGTGCCAGCAAGAGGCGGGAGGGCCGTGGGGAGACCCAGTACTTC,CASKRREGRGETQYF
TRBV11-2,many,NA,13,TRBJ2-7,TGTGCCAGCAGCTTAGATTACGTGGGCGAGCAGTACTTC,CASSLDYVGEQYF
TRBV6-4,few,NA,12,TRBJ1-6,TGTGCCAGCAACGGGTTTGATTCACCCCTCCACTTT,CASNGFDSPLHF
TRBV2,many,NA,12,TRBJ2-7,TGTGCCAGCAGTGAAGCCCGCGGTGAGCAGTACTTC,CASSEARGEQYF
TRBV27,few,NA,15,TRBJ2-1,TGTGCCAGCAGCTCCCCGTGGGGTCAACACAATGAGCAGTTCTTC,CASSSPWGQHNEQFF
TRBV13,NA,NA,13,TRBJ2-5,TGTGCCAGCAGAAAGGCGCAGCGGGAGACCCAGTACTTC,CASRKAQRETQYF
TRBV29-1,many,TRBD1,15,TRBJ2-5,TGCAGCGCCTGGACAGGGGGCGATTTCGGGGAGACCCAGTACTTC,CSAWTGGDFGETQYF
TRBV27,few,NA,14,TRBJ2-6,TGTGCCAGCAGGGTTTATTCTGGGGCCAACGTCCTGACTTTC,CASRVYSGANVLTF
TRBV7-6,NA,TRBD2,15,TRBJ2-7,TGTGCCAGCAGCTTAACCTTAGCGGGAGGGGGTGAGCAGTACTTC,CASSLTLAGGGEQYF
TRBV7-3,NA,NA,14,TRBJ2-1,TGTGCCAGCAGCCGCCTACAGGAGCACAATGAGCAGTTCTTC,CASSRLQEHNEQFF
TRBV19,many,NA,14,TRBJ1-2,TGTGCCAGTAGCAGTGACAGGATGATATATGGCTACACCTTC,CASSSDRMIYGYTF
TRBV11-2,many,TRBD2,16,TRBJ2-1,TGTGCCAGCAGCCGAGAACTAGCGGGAGGGAACAATGAGCAGTTCTTC,CASSRELAGGNNEQFF
TRBV12-3/TRBV12-4,many,NA,13,TRBJ1-1,TGTGCCAGCAGTTTTAGAGGGGCGGATAAAGCTTTCTTT,CASSFRGADKAFF
TRBV6-2/TRBV6-3,few,NA,16,TRBJ2-1,TGTGCCAGCAGTTACCGTCTAGCGACTACCTACAATGAGCAGTTCTTC,CASSYRLATTYNEQFF
TRBV7-8,NA,TRBD2,18,TRBJ2-2,TGTGCCAGCAGCCCCCGGACTAGCGGGAGCGGTGACACCGGGGAGCTGTTTTTT,CASSPRTSGSGDTGELFF
TRBV2,many,NA,13,TRBJ2-1,TGTGCCAGCAGTGCTGAAGCCTACAATGAGCAGTTCTTC,CASSAEAYNEQFF
TRBV5-1,few,TRBD1,16,TRBJ1-1,TGCGCCAGCAGCTTGGATGGGACAGGGGGCGGCACTGAAGCTTTCTTT,CASSLDGTGGGTEAFF
TRBV11-2,many,NA,12,TRBJ2-5,TGTGCCAGCAGCTTAGATACGTCAGATACTAACTTC,CASSLDTSDTNF
TRBV2,many,NA,14,TRBJ2-3,TGTGCCAGCAGGAGAGGAGGCCCCACAGATACGCAGTATTTT,CASRRGGPTDTQYF
TRBV18,NA,TRBD1,16,TRBJ2-7,TGTGCCAGCTCACCCACGACAGGGAGTGGATCATACGAGCAGTACTTC,CASSPTTGSGSYEQYF
TRBV11-2,few,NA,17,TRBJ2-3,TGTGCCAGCAGCTTTCTTATAGCAGCAGTACGCACAGATACGCAGTATTTT,CASSFLIAAVRTDTQYF
TRBV18,NA,NA,15,TRBJ1-2,TGTGCCAGCACATACCGACAGAATCCCACCTATGGCTACACCTTC,CASTYRQNPTYGYTF
TRBV3-1,many,NA,12,TRBJ1-2,TGTGCCAGCAGCCGTGCGGGGGATGGCTACACCTTC,CASSRAGDGYTF
TRBV18,few,NA,14,TRBJ2-1,TGTGCCAGCTCTCGCCCGGCAGACAACAATGAGCAGTTCTTC,CASSRPADNNEQFF
TRBV12-3/TRBV12-4,many,TRBD2,15,TRBJ2-1,TGTGCCAGCAGTTTAGCGGGAGGGCCTGGGGATGAGCAGTTCTTC,CASSLAGGPGDEQFF
TRBV3-1,many,NA,16,TRBJ1-1,TGTGCCAGCAGCCAAGTCGTCCCTTCGGGGCACACTGAAGCTTTCTTT,CASSQVVPSGHTEAFF
TRBV12-5,many,NA,15,TRBJ2-7,TGTGCTAGTGGTTTGGTAACGGGCCTCTCCTACGAGCAGTACTTC,CASGLVTGLSYEQYF
TRBV10-3,many,TRBD2,16,TRBJ2-5,TGTGCCATCAGCGGGGGGACTAGCGGGACCCAAGAGATTCAGTACTTC,CAISGGTSGTQEIQYF
TRBV6-5,NA,NA,15,TRBJ1-3,TGTGCCAGCAGTTACTCGAACGGGCTTGGAAACACCATATATTTT,CASSYSNGLGNTIYF
TRBV2,many,TRBD2,14,TRBJ2-1,TGTGCCAGCAGGGAGCGGGAGGTTGGCAATGAGCAGTTCTTC,CASREREVGNEQFF
TRBV6-2/TRBV6-3,NA,TRBD2,15,TRBJ2-2,TGTGCCAGCAGGAAAGCGGGACGGAACACCGGGGAGCTGTTTTTT,CASRKAGRNTGELFF
TRBV24-1,NA,NA,15,TRBJ2-6,TGTGCCACCAGTGATTCCTCGGCTGGGGCCAACGTCCTGACTTTC,CATSDSSAGANVLTF
TRBV5-6,many,NA,14,TRBJ1-4,TGTGCCAGCAGCCTGAGGGAGACTAATGAAAAACTGTTTTTT,CASSLRETNEKLFF
TRBV29-1,few,NA,18,TRBJ2-4,TGCAGCGTTGAAGGGCTGACAGGTGACAGTCTAGCCAAAAACATTCAGTACTTC,CSVEGLTGDSLAKNIQYF
TRBV20-1,many,NA,16,TRBJ2-1,TGCAGTGCCAGTTTCCCAAGTCCCGGGACTCTCAATGAGCAGTTCTTC,CSASFPSPGTLNEQFF